One and the same sample provided the 2 T cell receptor beta chains below, sequenced in a study of shared clonotypes between healthy human individuals. The protocol was immunoSEQ multiplex PCR, while the TCRdb copy is restricted to in-frame clones and leaves out a portion. Of about 650,000 clones in the sample, 95% to 96% were seen once. CD8 cells regarded as naive lacked CD45RO, were positively chosen for CCR7, and omitted terminally differentiated effector memory CD45RA+ cells. Sequenced: naive CD8+ T cells sorted from blood. The source of these receptors is a woman aged 25 to 45 in good health.

The chain couples TRBV6-6 to TRBJ2-3; 7 bases align to TRBD2. V lost 2 bases and J lost 0; bases outside the gene matches: 2. The CDR3 contains 15 residues. In germline, CDR1 is MNHNY, CDR2 SVGAGI (reference sequence). The CDR3 nucleotides are TGTGCCAGCAGTTACATAGCGGGTAGCACAGATACGCAGTATTTT. Protein sequence: CASSYIAGSTDTQYF.

The chain couples TRBV19 to TRBJ2-3; D may be TRBD1 (9 bases). CDR3 length: 16 amino acids. Germline CDR1 reads LNHDA; CDR2 reads SQIVND (reference sequence). V was cut by 5 bases and J by 6 bases, with 21 bases left in between. The CDR3 bases are TGTGCCAGTAGTCCCCGGGAGGGGACAGGGCCGGATACGCAGTATTTT. Its protein product is CASSPREGTGPDTQYF.